This entry features one T cell receptor beta chain sequence. Its antigen remains unidentified. The CDR3 length is 19 residues. Trimming at V came to 0 bases and at J to 4 bases, leaving 15 bases not matched to a gene. Per the germline V gene, CDR1 is SGHNT and CDR2 is YYREEE (reference sequence). The data originate from a study of early stage breast cancer tumors. Study context: The ER+/PR+/HER2- tumors included seven or eight ductal and a few lobular carcinomas. Roughly 10-fold was the mean read coverage per sample. Study-wide results and caveats: Most shared enriched TCRB sequences were commonly generated ones. Tumors had roughly 2.5-fold higher T cell density than normal breast.

Sequenced by immunoSEQ multiplex PCR; TCRdb stores in-frame clones only, minus some. The sample holds over 8,500 clones, about 64% seen once. This receptor was identified in a person in their sixties with breast cancer. V usage is TRBV5-4 and J usage is TRBJ2-3, with TRBD1 matching 9 bases. Material for sequencing was normal breast tissue next to the tumor. Here the CDR3 DNA reads TGTGCCAGCAGCTTGGACCATTACACACAGGGGGCAGTAGCAGATACGCAGTATTTT. This encodes CASSLDHYTQGAVADTQYF.